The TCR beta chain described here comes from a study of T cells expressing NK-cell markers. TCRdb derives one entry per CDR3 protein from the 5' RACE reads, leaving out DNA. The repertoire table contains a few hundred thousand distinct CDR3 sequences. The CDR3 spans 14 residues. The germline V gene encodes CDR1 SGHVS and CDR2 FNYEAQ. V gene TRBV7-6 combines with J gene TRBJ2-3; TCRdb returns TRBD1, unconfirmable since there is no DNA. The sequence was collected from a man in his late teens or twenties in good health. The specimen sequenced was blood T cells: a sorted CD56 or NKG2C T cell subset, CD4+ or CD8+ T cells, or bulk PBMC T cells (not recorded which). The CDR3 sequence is CASSFGGLRDTQYF.